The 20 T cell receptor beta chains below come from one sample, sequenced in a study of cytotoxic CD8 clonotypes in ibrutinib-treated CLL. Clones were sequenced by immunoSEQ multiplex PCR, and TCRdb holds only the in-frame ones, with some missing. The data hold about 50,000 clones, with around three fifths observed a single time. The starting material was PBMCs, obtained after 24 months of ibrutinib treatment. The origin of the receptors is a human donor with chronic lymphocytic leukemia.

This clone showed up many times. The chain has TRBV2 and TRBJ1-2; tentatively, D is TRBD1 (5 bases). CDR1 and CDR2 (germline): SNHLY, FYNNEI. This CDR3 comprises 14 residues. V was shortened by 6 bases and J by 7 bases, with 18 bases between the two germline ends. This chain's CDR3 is CASSPGPRRGGYTF. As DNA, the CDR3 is TGTGCCAGCAGCCCGGGACCGAGGAGGGGTGGCTACACCTTC.

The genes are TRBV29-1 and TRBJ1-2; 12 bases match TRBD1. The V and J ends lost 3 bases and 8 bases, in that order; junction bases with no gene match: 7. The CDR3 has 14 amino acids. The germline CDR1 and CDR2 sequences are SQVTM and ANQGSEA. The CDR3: CSVDIGDRGQGYTF. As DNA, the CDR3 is TGCAGCGTTGACATTGGGGACAGGGGGCAAGGCTACACCTTC.

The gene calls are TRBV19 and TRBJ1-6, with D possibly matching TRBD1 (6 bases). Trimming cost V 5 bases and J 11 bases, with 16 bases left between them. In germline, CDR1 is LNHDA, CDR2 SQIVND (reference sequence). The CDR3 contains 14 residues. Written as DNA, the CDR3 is TGTGCCAGTAGTTTGGGGACACCCAACACACCCCTCCACTTT. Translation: CASSLGTPNTPLHF.

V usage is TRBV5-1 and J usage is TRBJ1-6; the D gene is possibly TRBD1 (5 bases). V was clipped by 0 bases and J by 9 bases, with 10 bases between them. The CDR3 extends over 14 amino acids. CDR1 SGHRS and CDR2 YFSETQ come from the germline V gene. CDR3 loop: CASSLGQGASPLHF. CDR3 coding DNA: TGCGCCAGCAGCTTGGGGCAGGGAGCTTCACCCCTCCACTTT.

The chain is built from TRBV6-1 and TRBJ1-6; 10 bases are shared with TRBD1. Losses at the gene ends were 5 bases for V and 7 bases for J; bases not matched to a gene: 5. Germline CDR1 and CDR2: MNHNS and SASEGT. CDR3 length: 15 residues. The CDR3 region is CASSPSTGGNSPLHF. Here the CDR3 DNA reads TGTGCCAGCAGTCCGTCGACAGGGGGCAATTCACCCCTCCACTTT.

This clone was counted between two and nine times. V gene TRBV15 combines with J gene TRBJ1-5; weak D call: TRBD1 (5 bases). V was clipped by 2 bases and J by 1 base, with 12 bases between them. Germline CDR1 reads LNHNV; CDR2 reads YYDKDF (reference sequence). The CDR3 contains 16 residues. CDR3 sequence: CATSRRPGPSNQPQHF. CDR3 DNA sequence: TGTGCCACCAGCAGAAGGCCGGGGCCGAGCAATCAGCCCCAGCATTTT. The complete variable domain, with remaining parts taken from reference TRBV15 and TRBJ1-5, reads DAMVIQNPRYQVTQFGKPVTLSCSQTLNHNVMYWYQQKSSQAPKLLFHYYDKDFNNEADTPDNFQSRRPNTSFCFLDIRSPGLGDTAMYLCATSRRPGPSNQPQHFGDGTRLSIL.

CDR3 region: CASSYSRARGNEQFF. CDR3 sequence (DNA): TGTGCCAGCAGTTACTCCCGGGCGCGTGGAAATGAGCAGTTCTTC. This chain connects TRBV6-5 to TRBJ2-1; no reliable D call. Germline V gives CDR1 MNHEY, CDR2 SVGAGI. The V and J ends lost 0 bases and 7 bases respectively, with 13 bases between them. The CDR3 has 15 amino acids.

The CDR3: CASSGGQGLGETQYF. The CDR3 coding sequence is TGTGCCAGCAGTGGGGGGCAGGGTTTAGGGGAGACCCAGTACTTC. The chain is built from TRBV6-1 and TRBJ2-5; possibly TRBD1 for D (6 bases). CDR3 length: 15 residues. Trimming pared 4 bases from V and 5 bases from J, leaving 17 bases between. From germline, CDR1 is MNHNS and CDR2 SASEGT.

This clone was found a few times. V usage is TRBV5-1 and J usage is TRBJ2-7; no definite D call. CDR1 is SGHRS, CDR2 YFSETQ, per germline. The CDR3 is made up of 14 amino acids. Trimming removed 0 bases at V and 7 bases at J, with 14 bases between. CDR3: CASSLAGSLGEQYF. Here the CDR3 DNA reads TGCGCCAGCAGCTTGGCCGGGTCCCTGGGAGAGCAGTACTTC.

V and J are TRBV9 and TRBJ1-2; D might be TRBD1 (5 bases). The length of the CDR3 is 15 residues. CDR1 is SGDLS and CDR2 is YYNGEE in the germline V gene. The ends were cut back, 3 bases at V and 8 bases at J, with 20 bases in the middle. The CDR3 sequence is CASSARGEAGRGYTF. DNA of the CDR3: TGTGCCAGCAGCGCTCGGGGTGAGGCAGGGCGCGGCTACACCTTC.

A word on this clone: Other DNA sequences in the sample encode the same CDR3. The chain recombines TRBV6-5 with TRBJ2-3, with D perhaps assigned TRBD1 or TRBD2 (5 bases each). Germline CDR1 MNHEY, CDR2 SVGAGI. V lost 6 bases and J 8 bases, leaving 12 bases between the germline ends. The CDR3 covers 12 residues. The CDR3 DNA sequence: TGTGCCAGCAGCCCAGATGGGGGTACGCAGTATTTT. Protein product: CASSPDGGTQYF.

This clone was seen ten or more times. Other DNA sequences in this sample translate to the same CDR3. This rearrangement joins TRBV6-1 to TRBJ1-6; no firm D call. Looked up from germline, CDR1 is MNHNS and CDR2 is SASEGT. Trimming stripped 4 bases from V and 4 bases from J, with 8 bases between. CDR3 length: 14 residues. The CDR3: CASSAGPYNSPLHF. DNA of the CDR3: TGTGCCAGCAGTGCCGGGCCATATAATTCACCCCTCCACTTT.

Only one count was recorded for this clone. Here the CDR3 reads CASGTGGAQYF. CDR3 DNA: TGTGCCAGCGGGACAGGGGGGGCCCAGTACTTC. This chain connects TRBV6-1 to TRBJ2-5; 11 positions match TRBD1. Per the germline V gene, CDR1 is MNHNS and CDR2 is SASEGT. V gave up 8 bases and J gave up 9 bases; unmatched junction bases: 2. The CDR3 is made up of 11 amino acids.

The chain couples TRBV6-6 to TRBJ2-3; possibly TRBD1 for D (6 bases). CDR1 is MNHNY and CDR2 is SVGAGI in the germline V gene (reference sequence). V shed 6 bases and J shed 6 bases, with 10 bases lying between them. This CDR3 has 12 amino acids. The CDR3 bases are TGTGCCAGCAGCCCTGACAGGGATACGCAGTATTTT. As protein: CASSPDRDTQYF.

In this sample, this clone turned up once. The DNA of the CDR3 is TGTGCCAGCAGCACGCGCGCCTACGAGCAGTACTTC. Protein product: CASSTRAYEQYF. The chain recombines TRBV7-8 with TRBJ2-7, with D unresolved. V lost 5 bases and J 2 bases, leaving 7 bases between the germline ends. CDR1 and CDR2 (germline): SGHVS, FQNEAQ. The CDR3 length is 12 residues.

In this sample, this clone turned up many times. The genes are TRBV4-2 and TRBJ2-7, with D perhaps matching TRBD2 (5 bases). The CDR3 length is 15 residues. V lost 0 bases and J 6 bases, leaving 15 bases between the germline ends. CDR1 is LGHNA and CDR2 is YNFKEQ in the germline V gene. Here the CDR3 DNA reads TGTGCCAGCAGCCAAGAGGCCAGCGGAGTACGCGAGCAGTACTTC. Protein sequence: CASSQEASGVREQYF.

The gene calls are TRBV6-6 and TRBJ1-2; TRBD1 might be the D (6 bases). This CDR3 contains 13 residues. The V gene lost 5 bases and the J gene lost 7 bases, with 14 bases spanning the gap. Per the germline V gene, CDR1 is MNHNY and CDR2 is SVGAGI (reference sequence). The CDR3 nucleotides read TGTGCCAGCAGTAACGACAGGCGATCTGGCTACACCTTC. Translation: CASSNDRRSGYTF.

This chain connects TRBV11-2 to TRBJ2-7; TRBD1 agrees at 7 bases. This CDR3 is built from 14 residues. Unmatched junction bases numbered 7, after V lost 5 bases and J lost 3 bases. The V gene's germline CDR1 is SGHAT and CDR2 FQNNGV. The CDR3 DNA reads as TGTGCCAGCAGCGCCGGGACAGCGAACTACGAGCAGTACTTC. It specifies CASSAGTANYEQYF. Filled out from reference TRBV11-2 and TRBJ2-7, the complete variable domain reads EAGVAQSPRYKIIEKRQSVAFWCNPISGHATLYWYQQILGQGPKLLIQFQNNGVVDDSQLPKDRFSAERLKGVDSTLKIQPAKLEDSAVYLCASSAGTANYEQYFGPGTRLTVT.

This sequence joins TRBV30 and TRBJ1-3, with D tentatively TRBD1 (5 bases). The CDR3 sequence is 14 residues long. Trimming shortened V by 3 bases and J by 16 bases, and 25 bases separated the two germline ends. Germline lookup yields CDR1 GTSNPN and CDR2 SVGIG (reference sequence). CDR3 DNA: TGTGCCTGGAGGGTTACGGCAGAAGGGGTACCCCCCTATTTT. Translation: CAWRVTAEGVPPYF.

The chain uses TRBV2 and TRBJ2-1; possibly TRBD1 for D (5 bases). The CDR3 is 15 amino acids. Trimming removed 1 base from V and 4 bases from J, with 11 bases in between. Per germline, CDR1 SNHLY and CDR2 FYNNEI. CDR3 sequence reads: CASSEDVQDYNEQFF. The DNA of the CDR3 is TGTGCCAGCAGTGAAGATGTACAGGATTACAATGAGCAGTTCTTC.